This passage covers 7 T cell receptor beta chains from one sample sequenced in a study of blood T cell repertoires in COVID-19. The protocol was immunoSEQ multiplex PCR, while the TCRdb copy is restricted to in-frame clones and leaves out a portion. The sample lists about 53,000 clones; approximately 84% were seen once. Sequencing input: peripheral blood. The source is a human donor in a cohort sampled during active COVID-19.

This clone has a single count. V and J are TRBV19 and TRBJ2-3, with 12 bases lining up with TRBD2. The CDR3 is made up of 15 amino acids. The V segment lost 5 bases and the J segment 4 bases; nucleotides outside the gene matches: 4. Germline V gene sequence: CDR1 LNHDA, CDR2 SQIVND (reference sequence). The CDR3 region is CASSSSSGGADTQYF. CDR3 nucleotides: TGTGCCAGTAGTTCGTCTAGCGGGGGGGCAGATACGCAGTATTTT.

The chain recombines TRBV5-6 with TRBJ2-5; 10 bases match TRBD1. With 4 bases clipped from V and 5 bases from J, the junction kept 5 bases outside the gene matches. This CDR3 has 14 residues. CDR1 is SGHDT and CDR2 is YYEEEE in the germline V gene. The CDR3 reads CASSRDRGSETQYF. The CDR3, as DNA: TGTGCCAGCAGCCGGGACAGGGGAAGTGAGACCCAGTACTTC.

The gene calls are TRBV9 and TRBJ1-2, with D tentatively TRBD1 (5 bases). CDR1 SGDLS and CDR2 YYNGEE come from the germline V gene. V was pared by 2 bases and J by 6 bases, with 20 bases between. This CDR3 spans 16 amino acids. The CDR3 DNA reads TGTGCCAGCAGCGTTTCGGGGGTAGGGCCGGGAGATGGCTACACCTTC. Protein product: CASSVSGVGPGDGYTF.

The chain combines TRBV6-1 with TRBJ1-5, with no clear D. Trimming left V 3 bases short and J 11 bases short, with 8 bases between. CDR1 and CDR2 (germline): MNHNS, SASEGT. The CDR3 contains 11 residues. CDR3 region: CASSDPVTQHF. The DNA for the CDR3 is TGTGCCAGCAGTGACCCCGTAACCCAGCATTTT.

This chain uses TRBV9 with TRBJ2-3; 7 bases are shared with TRBD2. The CDR3 is 15 residues long. J lost 3 bases, V lost 0 bases, and 4 bases had no gene match. The germline gives CDR1 SGDLS, CDR2 YYNGEE. Here the CDR3 reads CASSVGGRPTDTQYF. Written as DNA, the CDR3 is TGTGCCAGCAGCGTAGGCGGGAGACCGACAGATACGCAGTATTTT.

The CDR3 bases are TGTGCCAGCAGCACCTTACTAAGCACAGATACGCAGTATTTT. Its translation: CASSTLLSTDTQYF. The chain is built from TRBV7-2 and TRBJ2-3; D uncertain. Germline V gene sequence: CDR1 SGHTA, CDR2 FQGNSA. The V end lost 5 bases, the J end lost 0 bases, and 9 bases lay between the germline ends. This CDR3 region has 14 residues.

This chain links TRBV7-9 with TRBJ1-5, with D perhaps TRBD1 (6 bases). CDR1 and CDR2 (germline): SEHNR, FQNEAQ (reference sequence). The CDR3 totals 17 residues. Trimming left V 3 bases short and J 0 bases short, with 15 bases between. CDR3 sequence reads: CASSLGAGTYSNQPQHF. CDR3 nucleotide sequence: TGTGCCAGCAGCTTGGGGGCAGGTACATATAGCAATCAGCCCCAGCATTTT.